This T cell receptor (beta chain) was recovered during a study of T cells expressing NK-cell markers. CDR3 length: 15 residues. The germline V gene encodes CDR1 MNHEY and CDR2 SMNVEV (reference sequence). After re-calling the 5' RACE reads, TCRdb lists one entry per CDR3 protein, DNA absent. This listing includes 300,000 to 500,000 distinct CDR3 sequences. This receptor was obtained from a woman aged 50 to 65 in good health. Sequenced material: blood T cells: a sorted CD56 or NKG2C T cell subset, CD4+ or CD8+ T cells, or bulk PBMC T cells (not recorded which). The chain employs TRBV27 and TRBJ2-1; the TCRdb D gene call, TRBD2, has no DNA to confirm it. CDR3 region: CASSLRASGSGEQFF.